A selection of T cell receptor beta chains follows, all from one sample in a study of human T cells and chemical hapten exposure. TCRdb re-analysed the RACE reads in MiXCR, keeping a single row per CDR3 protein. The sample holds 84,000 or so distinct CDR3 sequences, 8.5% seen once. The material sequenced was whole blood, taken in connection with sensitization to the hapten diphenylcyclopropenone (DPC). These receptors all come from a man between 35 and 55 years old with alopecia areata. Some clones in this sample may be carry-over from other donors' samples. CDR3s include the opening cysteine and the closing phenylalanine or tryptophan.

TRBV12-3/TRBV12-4	CASSLGGPGQPQHF
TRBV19	CASRMAVGGDTQYF
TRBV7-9	CASSLFPRDSGYNPYEQYF
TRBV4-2	CASSRRITEQFF
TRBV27	CASSSTPRLQGYGYTF
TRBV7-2	CASSLAATSGQFANTGELFF
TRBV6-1	CASTTDYQPQHF
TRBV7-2	CASSRTGDNEQFF
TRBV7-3	CASSLTADRGRTEAFF
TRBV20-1	CSAILLPQKQETQYF
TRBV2	CASSEWTPQFF
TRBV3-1	CASSQDLAGGGDTQYF
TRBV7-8	CASPSEKASGMSSTDTQYF
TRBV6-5	CASTPGLAGINEQFF
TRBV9	CASSVGGSGGTDTQYF